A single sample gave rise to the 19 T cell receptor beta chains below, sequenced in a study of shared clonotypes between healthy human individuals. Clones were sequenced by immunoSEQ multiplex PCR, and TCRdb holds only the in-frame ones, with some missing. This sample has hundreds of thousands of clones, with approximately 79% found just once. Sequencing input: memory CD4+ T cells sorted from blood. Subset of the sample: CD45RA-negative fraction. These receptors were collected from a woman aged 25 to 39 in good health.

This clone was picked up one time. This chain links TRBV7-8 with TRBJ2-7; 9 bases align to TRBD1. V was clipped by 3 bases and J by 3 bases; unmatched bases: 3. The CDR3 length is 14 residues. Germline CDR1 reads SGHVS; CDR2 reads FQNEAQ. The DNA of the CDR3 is TGTGCCAGCAGCTTTCGGGGACAGGGCTACGAGCAGTACTTC. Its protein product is CASSFRGQGYEQYF.

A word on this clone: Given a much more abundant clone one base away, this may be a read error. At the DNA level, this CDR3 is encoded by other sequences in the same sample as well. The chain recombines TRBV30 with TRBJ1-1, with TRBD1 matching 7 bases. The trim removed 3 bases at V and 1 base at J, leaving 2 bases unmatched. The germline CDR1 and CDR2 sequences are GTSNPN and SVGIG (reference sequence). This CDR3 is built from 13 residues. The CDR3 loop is CAWSGTANTEAFF. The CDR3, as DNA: TGTGCCTGGAGCGGGACAGCGAACACTGAAGCTTTCTTT.

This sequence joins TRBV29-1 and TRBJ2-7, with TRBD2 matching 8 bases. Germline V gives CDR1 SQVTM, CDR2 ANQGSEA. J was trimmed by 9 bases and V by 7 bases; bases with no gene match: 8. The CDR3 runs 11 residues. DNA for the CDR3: TGCAGCGCCGAAGCGGGAGTACGGCAGTACTTC. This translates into CSAEAGVRQYF.

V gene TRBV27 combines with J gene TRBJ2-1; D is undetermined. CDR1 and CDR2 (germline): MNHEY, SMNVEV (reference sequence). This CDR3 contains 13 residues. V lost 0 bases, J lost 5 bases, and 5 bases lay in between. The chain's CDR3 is CASSLSLNNEQFF. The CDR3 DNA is TGTGCCAGCAGTTTATCCCTGAACAATGAGCAGTTCTTC.

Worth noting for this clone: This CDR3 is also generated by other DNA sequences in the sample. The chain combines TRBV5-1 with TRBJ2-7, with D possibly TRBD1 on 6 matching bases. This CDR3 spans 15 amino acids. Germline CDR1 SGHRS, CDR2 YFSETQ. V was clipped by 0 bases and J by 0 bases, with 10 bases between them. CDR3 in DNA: TGCGCCAGCAGCTTGGGCAGGGGCGACTCCTACGAGCAGTACTTC. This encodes CASSLGRGDSYEQYF.

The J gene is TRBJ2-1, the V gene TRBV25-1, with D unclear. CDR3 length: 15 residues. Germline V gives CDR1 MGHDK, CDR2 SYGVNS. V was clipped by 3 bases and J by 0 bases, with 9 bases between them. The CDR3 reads CASSDSHFSYNEQFF. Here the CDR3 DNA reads TGTGCCAGCAGTGATTCACATTTCTCCTACAATGAGCAGTTCTTC.

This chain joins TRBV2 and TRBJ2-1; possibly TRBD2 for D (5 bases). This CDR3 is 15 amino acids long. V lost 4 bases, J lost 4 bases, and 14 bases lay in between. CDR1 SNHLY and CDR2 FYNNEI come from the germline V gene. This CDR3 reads CASSGGWERYNEQFF. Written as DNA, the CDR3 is TGTGCCAGCAGTGGGGGATGGGAGAGGTACAATGAGCAGTTCTTC.

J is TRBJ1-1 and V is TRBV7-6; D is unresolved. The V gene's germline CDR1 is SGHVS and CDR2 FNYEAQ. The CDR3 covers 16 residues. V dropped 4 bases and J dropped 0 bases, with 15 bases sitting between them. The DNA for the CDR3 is TGTGCCAGCAGCTCCCAACCCGCGGTCATGAACACTGAAGCTTTCTTT. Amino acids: CASSSQPAVMNTEAFF.

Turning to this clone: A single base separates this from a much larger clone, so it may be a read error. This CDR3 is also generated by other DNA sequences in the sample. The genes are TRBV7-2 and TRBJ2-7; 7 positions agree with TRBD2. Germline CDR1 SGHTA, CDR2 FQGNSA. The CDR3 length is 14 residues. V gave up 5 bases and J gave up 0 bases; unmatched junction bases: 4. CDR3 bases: TGTGCCAGCAGCGCACAGCGGGACTCCTACGAGCAGTACTTC. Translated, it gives CASSAQRDSYEQYF. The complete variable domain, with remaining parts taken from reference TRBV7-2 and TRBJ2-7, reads GAGVSQSPSNKVTEKGKDVELRCDPISGHTALYWYRQSLGQGLEFLIYFQGNSAPDKSGLPSDRFSAERTGGSVSTLTIQRTQQEDSAVYLCASSAQRDSYEQYFGPGTRLTVT.

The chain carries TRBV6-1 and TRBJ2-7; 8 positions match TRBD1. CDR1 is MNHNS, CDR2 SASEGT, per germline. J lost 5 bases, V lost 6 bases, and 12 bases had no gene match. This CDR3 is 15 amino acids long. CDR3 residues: CASRPQRTGWNEQYF. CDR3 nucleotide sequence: TGTGCCAGCAGGCCCCAACGGACAGGGTGGAACGAGCAGTACTTC.

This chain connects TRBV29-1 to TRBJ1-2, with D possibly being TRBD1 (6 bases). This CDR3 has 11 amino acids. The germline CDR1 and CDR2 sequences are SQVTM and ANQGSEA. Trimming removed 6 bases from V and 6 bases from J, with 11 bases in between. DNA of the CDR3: TGCAGCGTCCGGGACATTAATGGCTACACCTTC. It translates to CSVRDINGYTF.

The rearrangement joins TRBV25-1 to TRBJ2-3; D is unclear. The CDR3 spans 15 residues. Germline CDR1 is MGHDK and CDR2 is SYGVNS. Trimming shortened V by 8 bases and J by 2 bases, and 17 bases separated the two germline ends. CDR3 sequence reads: CASSRRGRNTDTQYF. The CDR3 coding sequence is TGTGCCAGCTCTAGGAGAGGCAGGAACACAGATACGCAGTATTTT.

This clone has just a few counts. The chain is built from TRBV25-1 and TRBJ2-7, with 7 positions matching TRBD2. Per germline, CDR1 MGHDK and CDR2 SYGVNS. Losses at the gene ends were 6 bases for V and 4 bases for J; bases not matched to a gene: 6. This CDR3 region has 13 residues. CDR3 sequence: CASSPGLSYEQYF. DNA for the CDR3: TGTGCCAGCAGCCCGGGACTATCTTACGAGCAGTACTTC.

CDR3 sequence: CASSPPGGDYGYTF. The CDR3 coding sequence is TGTGCCAGCAGTCCGCCGGGGGGGGACTATGGCTACACCTTC. The chain links TRBV28 to TRBJ1-2, with a tentative D call TRBD1 (5 bases). This CDR3 comprises 14 residues. Germline CDR1 and CDR2: MDHEN and SYDVKM. V lost 5 bases and J 3 bases, leaving 13 bases between the germline ends.

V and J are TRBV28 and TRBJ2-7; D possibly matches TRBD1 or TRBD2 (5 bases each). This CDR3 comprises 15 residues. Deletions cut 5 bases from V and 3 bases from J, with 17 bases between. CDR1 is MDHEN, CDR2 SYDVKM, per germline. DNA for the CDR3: TGTGCCAGCAGTCGGGGCTCGGACCTCTACTACGAGCAGTACTTC. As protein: CASSRGSDLYYEQYF.

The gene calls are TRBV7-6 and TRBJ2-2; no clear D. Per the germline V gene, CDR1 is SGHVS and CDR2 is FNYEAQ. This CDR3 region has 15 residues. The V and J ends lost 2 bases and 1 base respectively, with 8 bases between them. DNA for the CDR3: TGTGCCAGCAGCTTAATAGAGAGGAACACCGGGGAGCTGTTTTTT. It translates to CASSLIERNTGELFF. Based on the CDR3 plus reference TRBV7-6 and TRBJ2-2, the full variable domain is GAGVSQSPRYKVTKRGQDVALRCDPISGHVSLYWYRQALGQGPEFLTYFNYEAQQDKSGLPNDRFSAERPEGSISTLTIQRTEQRDSAMYRCASSLIERNTGELFFGEGSRLTVL.

This CDR3 reads CASSGTRENSPLHF. CDR3 in DNA: TGTGCCAGCAGCGGCACCCGGGAGAATTCACCCCTCCACTTT. The chain employs TRBV4-2 and TRBJ1-6, with D unclear. V dropped 5 bases and J dropped 7 bases, with 12 bases sitting between them. The CDR3 sequence is 14 residues long. CDR1 and CDR2 (germline): LGHNA, YNFKEQ.

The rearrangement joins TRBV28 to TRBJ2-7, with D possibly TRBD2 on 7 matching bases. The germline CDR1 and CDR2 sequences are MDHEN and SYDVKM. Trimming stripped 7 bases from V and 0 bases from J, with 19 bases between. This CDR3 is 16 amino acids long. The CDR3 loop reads CASTLGGGASSYEQYF. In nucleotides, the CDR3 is TGTGCCAGCACTCTAGGTGGGGGGGCAAGCTCCTACGAGCAGTACTTC.

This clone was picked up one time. Written as DNA, the CDR3 is TGTGCCAGCAGCCTCGAACAGAACACTGAAGCTTTCTTT. This encodes CASSLEQNTEAFF. The chain has TRBV2 and TRBJ1-1; no clear D gene. Trimming cost V 6 bases and J 1 base, with 9 bases left between them. The length of the CDR3 is 13 residues. Germline CDR1 is SNHLY and CDR2 is FYNNEI. The full variable domain, in which reference TRBV2 and TRBJ1-1 provide the parts outside the CDR3, is EPEVTQTPSHQVTQMGQEVILRCVPISNHLYFYWYRQILGQKVEFLVSFYNNEISEKSEIFDDQFSVERPDGSNFTLKIRSTKLEDSAMYFCASSLEQNTEAFFGQGTRLTVV.